A selection of T cell receptor beta chains follows, all from one sample in a study of a mutant IDH1 vaccine in newly diagnosed glioma. These receptors have no known antigen. Here immunoSEQ multiplex PCR was the method, and the copy in TCRdb shows in-frame clones only, minus some. In the table there are about 53,000 clones, under 90% of which are singletons. The sample was PBMCs, taken from a glioma patient whose treatment included an IDH1 peptide vaccine. The receptor set was obtained from a woman between 50 and 59 years old with glioma. CDR3s include the opening cysteine and the closing phenylalanine or tryptophan. The D gene is left open where the match is weak. Clone size is given for some rows only: seen once, a few or many times, or a class if the clone is expanded.

D gene | J gene | V gene | clone size | CDR3 DNA | CDR3 protein
- | TRBJ2-5 | TRBV5-5 | - | TGTGCCAGCCAGGACTATCAAGAGACCCAGTACTTC | CASQDYQETQYF
- | TRBJ1-2 | TRBV7-5 | - | TGTGCCAGAAGCTTAGGGAGACGGGATGGTAGTGGCTACACCTTC | CARSLGRRDGSGYTF
- | TRBJ1-2 | TRBV5-1 | - | TGCGCCAGCAGCTTCGGTCAGACAACTCTCTATGGCTACACCTTC | CASSFGQTTLYGYTF
- | TRBJ1-2 | TRBV5-1 | - | TGCGCCAGCAGCTTGGCCATGGGGGAGCACGATGGCTACACCTTC | CASSLAMGEHDGYTF
- | TRBJ2-7 | TRBV28 | - | TGTGCCAGCAGAGAAGGGACTCGGGGCCAACTCGAGCAGTACTTC | CASREGTRGQLEQYF
- | TRBJ1-1 | TRBV7-2 | - | TGTGCCAGCAGCTTTGGACTACAGTATGTCATGAACACTGAAGCTTTCTTT | CASSFGLQYVMNTEAFF
TRBD1 | TRBJ1-5 | TRBV19 | - | TGTGCCAGTACCACTTACCACAGGGGGGATCAGCCCCAGCATTTT | CASTTYHRGDQPQHF
- | TRBJ1-1 | TRBV10-3 | - | TGTGCCATCAGTGATCCAGTGAACACTGAAGCTTTCTTT | CAISDPVNTEAFF
- | TRBJ1-2 | TRBV12-5 | - | TGTGCTAGTGGTTTGGGGAACCTCTATGGCTACACCTTC | CASGLGNLYGYTF
- | TRBJ1-2 | TRBV15 | - | TGTGCCACCAGCAGATCGATTAAGGGGGGAACTAACTATGGCTACACCTTC | CATSRSIKGGTNYGYTF
TRBD2 | TRBJ2-1 | TRBV5-4 | - | TGTGCCAGCAGAAACGGACTAGCGGGTGACAATGAGCAGTTCTTC | CASRNGLAGDNEQFF
- | TRBJ2-5 | TRBV11-3 | - | TGTGCCAGCAGCTTGGGTGGCAGGAAAGAAGAGACCCAGTACTTC | CASSLGGRKEETQYF
TRBD1 | TRBJ1-2 | TRBV5-1 | - | TGCGCCAGCAGCTTGGGCCCGGGACAGGGGGGAGGCTACACCTTC | CASSLGPGQGGGYTF
- | TRBJ1-4 | TRBV27 | - | TGTGCCAGCAGTTCTGTCGGGAACCTTAATGAAAAACTGTTTTTT | CASSSVGNLNEKLFF
- | TRBJ2-1 | TRBV19 | - | TGTGCCAGTAGTATTAGTAGTTTGAGCTCCTACAATGAGCAGTTCTTC | CASSISSLSSYNEQFF
TRBD1 | TRBJ1-1 | TRBV5-1 | - | TGCGCCAGCAGCCCGGGACAGAAGAACACTGAAGCTTTCTTT | CASSPGQKNTEAFF
TRBD2 | TRBJ2-4 | TRBV18 | - | TGTGCCAGCTCCCCCGGGGGGGACATTCAGTACTTC | CASSPGGDIQYF
- | TRBJ1-3 | TRBV6-1 | - | TGTGCCAGCAGTCCCGGAGGGCGATCTGGAAACACCATATATTTT | CASSPGGRSGNTIYF
- | TRBJ2-5 | TRBV7-3 | - | TGTGCCAGCAGCTTACAACAGCAAGAGACCCAGTACTTC | CASSLQQQETQYF
TRBD1 | TRBJ2-5 | TRBV29-1 | - | TGCAGCGTTCCGGGACAGGGGGTTCAAGAGACCCAGTACTTC | CSVPGQGVQETQYF
- | TRBJ2-7 | TRBV11-2 | once | TGTGCCAGCAGCTTAGGCGACGGGGGCGGCGGCTACGAGCAGTACTTC | CASSLGDGGGGYEQYF
- | TRBJ1-5 | TRBV5-1 | - | TGCGCCAGCAGCCCTGATTCGGGGGGCAATCAGCCCCAGCATTTT | CASSPDSGGNQPQHF
- | TRBJ2-5 | TRBV6-1 | - | TGTGCCAGCCACCAGGGAAGGTACCAAGAGACCCAGTACTTC | CASHQGRYQETQYF
- | TRBJ1-5 | TRBV18 | few | TGTGCCAGCTGGGACGGTTATAGCAATCAGCCCCAGCATTTT | CASWDGYSNQPQHF
- | TRBJ1-4 | TRBV6-5 | - | TGTGCCAGCACCGAGTCACAGGGCAGTGAAAAACTGTTTTTT | CASTESQGSEKLFF
- | TRBJ2-5 | TRBV9 | - | TGTGCCAGCAGCGTCGGGGCGCAAGAGACCCAGTACTTC | CASSVGAQETQYF
- | TRBJ1-4 | TRBV4-3 | - | TGCGCCAGCAGCCCGGGACCGGGCGGCGAAAAACTGTTTTTT | CASSPGPGGEKLFF
TRBD1 | TRBJ1-2 | TRBV19 | - | TGTGCCAGTAGTATTGACCGGGACAGTTCCTATGGCTACACCTTC | CASSIDRDSSYGYTF
- | TRBJ2-3 | TRBV2 | once | TGTGCCAGCAGTCGGGAGTCCACAGATACGCAGTATTTT | CASSRESTDTQYF
- | TRBJ1-1 | TRBV12-5 | - | TGTGCTAGTGGCCTACCGAACACTGAAGCTTTCTTT | CASGLPNTEAFF
- | TRBJ1-6 | TRBV7-3 | few | TGTGCCAGCAGCTTCATTGAGGATTCACCCCTCCACTTT | CASSFIEDSPLHF
- | TRBJ2-1 | TRBV13 | - | TGTGCCAGCAGCTTAGGACAGGTATACAATGAGCAGTTCTTC | CASSLGQVYNEQFF
- | TRBJ2-7 | TRBV11-2 | - | TGTGCCAGCAGCTTCGGACTTCGGTACGAGCAGTACTTC | CASSFGLRYEQYF
TRBD1 | TRBJ1-3 | TRBV28 | - | TGTGCCAGCACCCAAACAGGGGGCGGAAACACCATATATTTT | CASTQTGGGNTIYF
- | TRBJ1-1 | TRBV19 | - | TGTGCCAGTAGCCCTGGATCCGGTAGGGGGGACACTGAAGCTTTCTTT | CASSPGSGRGDTEAFF
TRBD1 | TRBJ2-2 | TRBV5-4 | - | TGTGCCAGCAGCTCCGGGACAGGGGTCACCGGGGAGCTGTTTTTT | CASSSGTGVTGELFF
TRBD1 | TRBJ2-7 | TRBV5-1 | - | TGCGCCAGCAGCTTGAACAGGGGGCCCTACGAGCAGTACTTC | CASSLNRGPYEQYF
TRBD1 | TRBJ1-4 | TRBV7-2 | - | TGTGCCAGCGGAAGACAGGGAGGTGAAAAACTGTTTTTT | CASGRQGGEKLFF
- | TRBJ2-1 | TRBV5-1 | once | TGCGCCAGCAGCCCTGACCGTTACAATGAGCAGTTCTTC | CASSPDRYNEQFF
- | TRBJ1-3 | TRBV7-2 | - | TGTGCCAGCAGCTTAGATAGGTTACCTGCCAACACCATATATTTT | CASSLDRLPANTIYF
- | TRBJ1-1 | TRBV9 | - | TGTGCCAGCAGCGTAGCTGGGGGGGTAAACACTGAAGCTTTCTTT | CASSVAGGVNTEAFF
- | TRBJ2-3 | TRBV13 | - | TGTGCCAGCAGCTCCCCAGGCCGCACAGATACGCAGTATTTT | CASSSPGRTDTQYF
- | TRBJ2-7 | TRBV5-1 | - | TGCGCCAGCAGCTCGCCCGATGTCTACGAGCAGTACTTC | CASSSPDVYEQYF
- | TRBJ2-2 | TRBV19 | - | TGTGCCAGTAGTTCCGCGGACAAGAACACCGGGGAGCTGTTTTTT | CASSSADKNTGELFF
- | TRBJ1-1 | TRBV4-2 | - | TGTGCCAGCAGCCAAGACGGTACACGGGGAGGTGGAACTGAAGCTTTCTTT | CASSQDGTRGGGTEAFF
TRBD2 | TRBJ2-7 | TRBV27 | - | TGTGCCAGCAGCCTTTTCCGGGGGGGTCCCTACGAGCAGTACTTC | CASSLFRGGPYEQYF